This T cell receptor beta chain originates from a study of blood T cell repertoires in COVID-19 (dated by TCRdb to 2020 to 2022). Regarding the complete study: The collaborator samples originated in the United States, Italy and Spain and spanned the acute and convalescent phases of COVID-19. A de-identified subject ID, COVID-19 status, age in years and sex were almost always included in the sample metadata. The dataset comprised deeply sampled blood TCRbeta repertoires from subjects exposed to, actively infected with, or recovered from COVID-19. The repertoires were released in a freely available public database meant as a resource for research on the immune response to SARS-CoV-2. The material from the prospective study consisted of cDNA or gDNA derived from T cells, B-cell-depleted T cells, or PBMCs. Where available, HLA class I and class II types were obtained from metadata supplied by the sample provider rather than from assay-based typing. The samples were drawn from two sources: the first 160 participants of the ongoing ImmuneRACE study, and 1,200 or so subjects contributed by 6 global collaborators.

General study outcomes and caveats: The amount of clinical and demographic metadata varied by source and participant and was provided uncurated.

The immunoSEQ Assay, a bias-controlled multiplex PCR, was used to amplify TCRbeta CDR3 regions from genomic DNA. The paper's processing steps were these. Nucleated cell counts per sample were estimated from amplification of reference gene primers within the assay. Sequence reads were collapsed and filtered to measure the absolute abundance of every unique TCRbeta CDR3 rearrangement. For each sample, productive Simpson clonality was calculated by taking the square root of Simpson's diversity index across productive rearrangements. Here the immuneACCESS table is served through TCRdb, limited to in-frame sequences with V and J called. Missing clones are a known gap in these copies; in checked studies unresolved V genes cover under half, and the rest lacks a known reason. Clone size and V and J calls were adopted from that table, with D and trimming inferred from the DNA. Here the sample has about 280,000 clones; roughly 88% occur a single time. The ten largest clones represent roughly 11% of the sample.

Counted from cysteine to phenylalanine, this CDR3 has 17 amino acids. Only the CDR3 part of the read is kept: 51 bases, read in frame from the first base. CDR1 ENHRY and CDR2 SYGVKD were looked up in the germline V gene. After removal of 6 bases from V and 0 bases from J, the junction retains 9 bases not matched to a gene. Details on this clone: What antigen it recognizes has not been identified. One base away there is no much larger clone; base qualities are not given.

Collaborating institutions collected whole blood in K2EDTA tubes following their own protocols. For TCRbeta analysis, collaborators shipped samples as frozen whole blood, isolated PBMCs, or DNA extracted from either of those sample types. The rearranged chain carries TRBV10-3 and TRBJ1-4, with TRBD1 matching 8 junction bases. The TCR comes from a woman in her sixties or seventies with acute or convalescent COVID-19. Specimen: peripheral blood. The CDR3 reads CAISKRTGRTTNEKLFF. DNA sequence: TGTGCCATCAGCAAGAGGACAGGGAGGACAACTAATGAAAAACTGTTTTTT.